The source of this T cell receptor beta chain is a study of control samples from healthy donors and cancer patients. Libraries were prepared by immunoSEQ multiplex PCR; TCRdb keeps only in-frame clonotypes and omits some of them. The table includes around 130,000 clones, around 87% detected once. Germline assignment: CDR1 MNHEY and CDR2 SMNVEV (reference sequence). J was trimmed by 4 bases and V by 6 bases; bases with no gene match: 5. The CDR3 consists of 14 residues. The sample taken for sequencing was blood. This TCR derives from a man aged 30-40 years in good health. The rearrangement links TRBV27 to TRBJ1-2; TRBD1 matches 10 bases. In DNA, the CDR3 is TGTGCCAGCAGCGACAGGGGGCACGCCTATGGCTACACCTTC. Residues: CASSDRGHAYGYTF.